These 17 T cell receptor beta chains were all obtained from the same sample, sequenced in a study of blood T cell repertoires in COVID-19. The protocol was immunoSEQ multiplex PCR, while the TCRdb copy is restricted to in-frame clones and leaves out a portion. The data contain some 180,000 clones, roughly four fifths of them singletons. The specimen sequenced was peripheral blood. The receptors originated from a man in his 70s with active or convalescent COVID-19.

This chain links TRBV19 with TRBJ2-7, with D possibly matching TRBD1 (5 bases). CDR1 and CDR2 from the germline V gene are LNHDA and SQIVND (reference sequence). Trimming took off 4 bases at V and 4 bases at J, with 11 bases between the two ends. The CDR3 covers 13 residues. The CDR3 nucleotides are TGTGCCAGTAGTAGGCCCGACAGTTACGAGCAGTACTTC. It codes for CASSRPDSYEQYF.

V gene TRBV10-3 combines with J gene TRBJ1-1; D is perhaps TRBD1 (5 bases). The CDR3 totals 16 residues. Trimming stripped 2 bases from V and 4 bases from J, with 17 bases between. Looked up from germline, CDR1 is ENHRY and CDR2 is SYGVKD. CDR3 sequence: CAISETLDRPGTEAFF. DNA of the CDR3: TGTGCCATCAGTGAGACCTTAGACAGACCGGGCACTGAAGCTTTCTTT.

This sequence joins TRBV4-1 and TRBJ2-7; 10 nucleotides align to TRBD2. The CDR3 runs to 16 residues. The ends lost 0 bases at V and 5 bases at J; junction bases unmatched: 7. Germline V CDR1 and CDR2: MGHRA, YSYEKL. The CDR3 loop reads CASSQDLFLAGDEQYF. CDR3 DNA: TGCGCCAGCAGCCAAGATCTCTTTCTAGCGGGAGACGAGCAGTACTTC.

The CDR3 region is CASSMDKGIRYNEQFF. For the CDR3, the DNA is TGTGCCAGTAGTATGGATAAGGGGATAAGATACAATGAGCAGTTCTTC. V is TRBV19 and J is TRBJ2-1; possible D gene TRBD1, 5 bases. The CDR3 covers 16 residues. Germline assignment: CDR1 LNHDA and CDR2 SQIVND (reference sequence). V lost 3 bases and J lost 4, with 16 bases in between.

This chain links TRBV7-9 with TRBJ2-4; D may be TRBD1 (6 bases). V was pared by 1 base and J by 15 bases, with 13 bases between. Per germline, CDR1 SEHNR and CDR2 FQNEAQ (reference sequence). This CDR3 is built from 12 residues. This chain's CDR3 is CASSLDPQGPYF. Here the CDR3 DNA reads TGTGCCAGCAGCTTAGATCCTCAGGGGCCGTACTTC. The full variable domain, completed using reference TRBV7-9 and TRBJ2-4, is DTGVSQNPRHKITKRGQNVTFRCDPISEHNRLYWYRQTLGQGPEFLTYFQNEAQLEKSRLLSDRFSAERPKGSFSTLEIQRTEQGDSAMYLCASSLDPQGPYFGAGTRLSVL.

The chain is built from TRBV2 and TRBJ2-1, with 8 bases that match TRBD2. From germline, CDR1 is SNHLY and CDR2 FYNNEI. This CDR3 is 11 amino acids long. This chain's CDR3 is CVAGGPGEQFF. CDR3 nucleotides: TGTGTGGCGGGAGGACCGGGGGAGCAGTTCTTC.

This rearrangement joins TRBV9 to TRBJ1-2, with 7 bases aligning to TRBD1. Germline V gene data show CDR1 as SGDLS and CDR2 as YYNGEE. This CDR3 is built from 16 residues. With V trimmed by 0 bases and J by 2 bases, 7 bases remained unmatched. CDR3 amino acids: CASSVGHDRVNYGYTF. The CDR3 nucleotides read TGTGCCAGCAGCGTAGGACATGACAGGGTCAACTATGGCTACACCTTC. The full variable domain, in which reference TRBV9 and TRBJ1-2 provide the parts outside the CDR3, is DSGVTQTPKHLITATGQRVTLRCSPRSGDLSVYWYQQSLDQGLQFLIQYYNGEERAKGNILERFSAQQFPDLHSELNLSSLELGDSALYFCASSVGHDRVNYGYTFGSGTRLTVV.

This chain links TRBV3-1 (or the pseudogene TRBV3-2) with TRBJ2-7; tentative D call: TRBD1 (6 bases). Between the trimmed V and J ends, which lost 3 bases and 0 bases, there was a span of 18 bases. The CDR3 has 17 amino acids. Germline V CDR1 and CDR2: LGHDT, YNNKEL (reference sequence). CDR3 sequence reads: CASSQAQGPLSSYEQYF. For the CDR3, the DNA is TGTGCCAGCAGCCAGGCACAGGGCCCCTTATCCTCCTACGAGCAGTACTTC.

The J gene is TRBJ2-3, the V gene TRBV24-1, with 8 bases identical to TRBD1. Germline V gene lookup returns CDR1 KGHDR and CDR2 SFDVKD. The CDR3 has 16 residues. J was trimmed by 4 bases and V by 5 bases; bases with no gene match: 10. CDR3 protein: CATSGYGTGQADTQYF. CDR3 nucleotide sequence: TGTGCCACCAGTGGTTACGGGACAGGACAGGCAGATACGCAGTATTTT.

The chain combines TRBV18 with TRBJ1-5; TRBD1 agrees at 10 bases. Germline-derived CDR1 and CDR2 are KGHSH and LQKENI. This CDR3 is 18 amino acids long. Unmatched junction bases numbered 12, after V lost 3 bases and J lost 4 bases. CDR3: CASSPETGGALRNQPQHF. CDR3 nucleotides: TGTGCCAGCTCACCCGAGACAGGGGGCGCCCTGAGAAATCAGCCCCAGCATTTT.

V usage is TRBV5-1 and J usage is TRBJ1-3; no firm D call. The V end lost 4 bases, the J end lost 5 bases, and 10 bases lay between the germline ends. CDR1 SGHRS and CDR2 YFSETQ come from the germline V gene. The CDR3 runs 13 residues. This CDR3 is CASSPTYRNTIYF. CDR3 sequence (DNA): TGCGCCAGCAGCCCGACATACAGAAACACCATATATTTT.

This clone came up once. The CDR3 reads CASSGGQGVSYNSPLHF. The CDR3 bases are TGTGCCAGCAGTGGAGGACAGGGGGTATCCTATAATTCACCCCTCCACTTT. The chain combines TRBV6-2 or TRBV6-3 with TRBJ1-6; 10 bases are a match to TRBD1. This CDR3 has 17 residues. Losses at the gene ends were 5 bases for V and 1 base for J; bases not matched to a gene: 5. Germline V lookup: CDR1 MNHEY, CDR2 SVGEGT.

The rearrangement joins TRBV5-4 to TRBJ2-5, with D possibly being TRBD2 (6 bases). Germline V gene data show CDR1 as SGHNT and CDR2 as YYREEE (reference sequence). CDR3 length: 14 amino acids. The V gene lost 1 base and the J gene lost 4 bases, with 11 bases spanning the gap. The CDR3 nucleotides are TGTGCCAGCAGCTTGACCTCTAGCGCAGAGACCCAGTACTTC. Amino acids: CASSLTSSAETQYF.

The chain uses TRBV9 and TRBJ2-1, with TRBD2 matching 13 bases. There are 19 residues in the CDR3. V shed 3 bases and J 5 bases; nucleotides not matched to a gene: 14. Germline loops: CDR1 SGDLS, CDR2 YYNGEE. CDR3 sequence (DNA): TGTGCCAGCAGCGCTCCCGACGGACTAGCGGGGGTCTATAACAATGAGCAGTTCTTC. As protein: CASSAPDGLAGVYNNEQFF.

CDR3 residues: CASGLLLRGISGNTIYF. The DNA of the CDR3 is TGTGCTAGTGGTTTGCTCCTCAGGGGAATCTCTGGAAACACCATATATTTT. This chain uses TRBV12-5 with TRBJ1-3; tentative D call: TRBD1 (6 bases). The ends were cut back, 2 bases at V and 0 bases at J, with 14 bases in the middle. CDR3 length equals 17 residues. CDR1 is LGHNT, CDR2 FRNRAP, per germline. The whole variable domain, filled in from reference TRBV12-5 and TRBJ1-3, reads DARVTQTPRHKVTEMGQEVTMRCQPILGHNTVFWYRQTMMQGLELLAYFRNRAPLDDSGMPKDRFSAEMPDATLATLKIQPSEPRDSAVYFCASGLLLRGISGNTIYFGEGSWLTVV.

The chain carries TRBV18 and TRBJ1-1; D ambiguous. V lost 5 bases and J 1 base, leaving 17 bases between the germline ends. CDR1 KGHSH and CDR2 LQKENI come from the germline V gene. This CDR3 has 16 amino acids. CDR3 DNA sequence: TGTGCCAGCTCATCGCCAGACATTCCCGAGAACACTGAAGCTTTCTTT. It is translated as CASSSPDIPENTEAFF.

V is TRBV15 and J is TRBJ2-1; tentatively, D is TRBD1 (6 bases). Germline V lookup: CDR1 LNHNV, CDR2 YYDKDF (reference sequence). The CDR3 sequence is 16 residues long. V was shortened by 0 bases and J by 6 bases, with 15 bases between the two germline ends. CDR3 sequence (DNA): TGTGCCACCAGCAGAGATAGGAGCAGGGGACCCAATGAGCAGTTCTTC. Translated: CATSRDRSRGPNEQFF.